These 13 T cell receptor beta chains originate from one sample sequenced in a study of CD8 T cells in ankylosing spondylitis. Each CDR3 protein gets one entry after TCRdb re-called the 5' RACE reads with MiXCR. Of hundreds of thousands of distinct CDR3 sequences in the sample, around 20% are singletons; the top ten hold about 12%. The specimen was blood, either unsorted or a sorted T cell fraction (not recorded which). The receptors here all came from a male donor with ankylosing spondylitis or in good health (not recorded which).

The rearrangement joins TRBV28 to TRBJ1-5; D unclear. This CDR3 contains 16 residues. Germline V gene data show CDR1 as MDHEN and CDR2 as SYDVKM. Trimming took off 6 bases at V and 5 bases at J, with 20 bases between the two ends. The DNA of the CDR3 is TGTGCCAGCAGCGCCAGTTTGGGTGACATCGATCAGCCCCAGCATTTT. Protein product: CASSASLGDIDQPQHF.

This rearrangement joins TRBV6-1 to TRBJ2-1; 10 nucleotides agree with TRBD2. Germline-derived CDR1 and CDR2 are MNHNS and SASEGT. The CDR3 contains 15 residues. The junction had 10 bases not matched to a gene; V was cut back by 7 bases and J by 7 bases. The CDR3 DNA is TGTGCCAGCAATAGAGGAGCGGGGGGGGAAAATGAGCAGTTCTTC. This encodes CASNRGAGGENEQFF.

This clonotype was observed a handful of times. This rearrangement joins TRBV20-1 to TRBJ2-1; 14 bases match TRBD2. V lost 6 bases to trimming and J lost 3 bases; unmatched junction nucleotides: 7. CDR3 length: 16 residues. Germline V gene lookup returns CDR1 DFQATT and CDR2 SNEGSKA (reference sequence). The CDR3 DNA reads as TGCAGTGCAATGACTAGCGGGGGGGCCCTCTACAATGAGCAGTTCTTC. It encodes CSAMTSGGALYNEQFF.

This clonotype appeared a few times. The CDR3 is CSVRLAGARTDTQYF. CDR3 DNA sequence: TGCAGCGTTAGGTTGGCCGGGGCCCGCACAGATACGCAGTATTTT. The J gene is TRBJ2-3, the V gene TRBV29-1; D may match TRBD1 or TRBD2 (5 bases each). CDR3 length: 15 amino acids. V was clipped by 5 bases and J by 1 base, with 16 bases between them. From germline, CDR1 is SQVTM and CDR2 ANQGSEA.

This clonotype was found once. The rearrangement uses TRBV7-9 and TRBJ2-5, with D tentatively TRBD2 (6 bases). Germline CDR1 and CDR2: SEHNR and FQNEAQ (reference sequence). V lost 4 bases and J lost 4, with 13 bases in between. The CDR3 covers 14 residues. CDR3 nucleotide sequence: TGTGCCAGCAGCTCCGTGGAGGGGAGAGAGACCCAGTACTTC. Encoded protein: CASSSVEGRETQYF.

V gene TRBV27 combines with J gene TRBJ2-2, with TRBD2 matching over 10 bases. J was trimmed by 2 bases and V by 8 bases; bases with no gene match: 20. CDR1 MNHEY and CDR2 SMNVEV come from the germline V gene (reference sequence). There are 20 residues in the CDR3. The CDR3, as DNA: TGTGCCAGCCTTACCCTTGACGTAGCGGGGGGCTCCGGAAACACCGGGGAGCTGTTTTTT. Translating gives CASLTLDVAGGSGNTGELFF.

The chain joins TRBV6-5 to TRBJ2-7; D call uncertain. Trimming cost V 0 bases and J 4 bases, with 13 bases left between them. CDR3 length: 15 residues. The germline gives CDR1 MNHEY, CDR2 SVGAGI. The CDR3 DNA reads as TGTGCCAGCAGTTACTCCCCAGGCCTCGAGTACGAGCAGTACTTC. Protein: CASSYSPGLEYEQYF.

At least ten counts were recorded for this clonotype. This chain links TRBV4-1 with TRBJ2-5; possibly TRBD2 for D (6 bases). Germline V gene data show CDR1 as MGHRA and CDR2 as YSYEKL. V was clipped by 1 base and J by 3 bases, with 9 bases between them. The CDR3 contains 14 residues. The DNA of the CDR3 is TGCGCCAGCAGCCAAGGCTGGGGGGAAGAGACCCAGTACTTC. Translating it yields CASSQGWGEETQYF.

This clonotype was found a few times. This sequence joins TRBV27 and TRBJ2-3; 9 nucleotides align to TRBD2. CDR1 and CDR2 from the germline V gene are MNHEY and SMNVEV (reference sequence). The CDR3 is 16 residues long. J was trimmed by 2 bases and V by 5 bases; bases with no gene match: 8. CDR3 protein: CASSRGTSRFTDTQYF. The DNA of the CDR3 is TGTGCCAGCAGTCGAGGGACTAGCCGCTTCACAGATACGCAGTATTTT.

The chain has TRBV4-1 and TRBJ2-1; TRBD2 is a possible D gene (6 bases). CDR1 is MGHRA and CDR2 is YSYEKL in the germline V gene. This CDR3 is 16 amino acids long. V was trimmed by 0 bases and J by 4 bases, leaving 13 bases between them. CDR3 residues: CASSQEGGLEYNEQFF. The CDR3 DNA follows: TGCGCCAGCAGCCAAGAAGGAGGGCTTGAGTACAATGAGCAGTTCTTC.

V is TRBV7-9 and J is TRBJ2-7; D possibly matches TRBD1 or TRBD2 (5 bases each). The CDR3 consists of 15 residues. V was trimmed by 5 bases and J by 2 bases, leaving 16 bases between them. Germline V gene data show CDR1 as SEHNR and CDR2 as FQNEAQ (reference sequence). The CDR3 loop reads CASSGGQGRTYEQYF. The CDR3 region has the DNA TGTGCCAGCAGCGGTGGGCAGGGACGGACCTACGAGCAGTACTTC.

This clonotype has just a few counts. The rearrangement joins TRBV15 to TRBJ2-1, with D tentatively TRBD1 (5 bases). V lost 7 bases and J lost 8, with 15 bases in between. Germline CDR1 LNHNV, CDR2 YYDKDF (reference sequence). The CDR3 is 13 amino acids. The chain's CDR3 is CATTKGQVHEQFF. Here the CDR3 DNA reads TGTGCCACCACCAAGGGGCAGGTCCATGAGCAGTTCTTC.

V gene TRBV5-1 combines with J gene TRBJ2-7; 11 bases fit TRBD2. This CDR3 is 12 amino acids long. CDR1 SGHRS and CDR2 YFSETQ come from the germline V gene. V was pared by 6 bases and J by 6 bases, with 2 bases of the junction left unmatched. The CDR3 sequence is CASNLAGGEQYF. The CDR3 DNA sequence: TGCGCCAGCAATCTAGCGGGGGGCGAGCAGTACTTC.